A single sample is the source of the 30 T cell receptor beta chains below, sequenced in a study of T-cell memory formation after mild COVID-19. TCRdb fed the 5' RACE reads into MiXCR, producing one record per CDR3 protein. Here the sample spans over 55,000 distinct CDR3 sequences, approximately 12% being singletons. Sequencing input: PBMCs or a T cell subset sorted from them (not recorded which). These receptors came from a man between 18 and 29 years old who had mild COVID-19 (a few samples of this study predate the infection). Cell type and time point are not known.

This clonotype was seen more than once but under ten times. The rearrangement uses TRBV4-1 and TRBJ2-5; no definite D call. The CDR3 is 13 residues long. Germline assignment: CDR1 MGHRA and CDR2 YSYEKL. Trimming took off 0 bases at V and 7 bases at J, with 9 bases between the two ends. CDR3 nucleotides: TGCGCCAGCAGCCAAGATGGGTGGCGGACCCAGTACTTC. Amino acids: CASSQDGWRTQYF.

The chain carries TRBV5-5 and TRBJ2-3, with 8 bases that match TRBD2. CDR3 length: 16 amino acids. Trimming at V came to 5 bases and at J to 2 bases, leaving 10 bases not matched to a gene. Germline V gene sequence: CDR1 SGHKS, CDR2 YYEKEE (reference sequence). CDR3 nucleotides: TGTGCCAGCAGTCAGTTGGCGGGGGGCCTCACAGATACGCAGTATTTT. Translation gives CASSQLAGGLTDTQYF.

This clonotype was observed many times. The V call is TRBV5-1, the J call TRBJ2-3, with D perhaps TRBD1 (6 bases). Looked up from germline, CDR1 is SGHRS and CDR2 is YFSETQ. Trimming removed 5 bases from V and 2 bases from J, with 12 bases in between. CDR3 size: 14 residues. This chain's CDR3 is CASRPQGYTDTQYF. In DNA form, the CDR3 reads TGCGCCAGCAGGCCACAGGGTTACACAGATACGCAGTATTTT. The full variable domain, rest sourced from reference TRBV5-1 and TRBJ2-3, is KAGVTQTPRYLIKTRGQQVTLSCSPISGHRSVSWYQQTPGQGLQFLFEYFSETQRNKGNFPGRFSGRQFSNSRSEMNVSTLELGDSALYLCASRPQGYTDTQYFGPGTRLTVL.

In its sample, this clonotype was seen a few times. The chain links TRBV4-3 to TRBJ2-1; D remains unclear. The ends were cut back, 0 bases at V and 11 bases at J, with 17 bases in the middle. Germline loops: CDR1 LGHNA, CDR2 YSLEER. The CDR3 is made up of 15 amino acids. CDR3 region: CASSQEEVTTGQQFF. The CDR3, as DNA: TGCGCCAGCAGCCAAGAAGAAGTGACCACCGGACAGCAGTTCTTC.

This clonotype was observed at least ten times. The genes are TRBV7-3 and TRBJ2-3; 7 bases are a match to TRBD2. With 6 bases clipped from V and 6 bases from J, the junction kept 9 bases outside the gene matches. Germline V gene lookup returns CDR1 SGHTA and CDR2 FQGTGA. CDR3 length equals 14 residues. Here the CDR3 DNA reads TGTGCCAGCAGTCCGGCAGCGGGGATGGATACGCAGTATTTT. Protein: CASSPAAGMDTQYF.

The chain couples TRBV6-5 to TRBJ2-7; 7 nucleotides line up with TRBD1. J lost 5 bases, V lost 6 bases, and 4 bases had no gene match. This CDR3 has 12 amino acids. Germline V gene data show CDR1 as MNHEY and CDR2 as SVGAGI. The CDR3, as DNA: TGTGCCAGCAGCCGACAGGGAAACGAGCAGTACTTC. This codes for CASSRQGNEQYF.

The chain couples TRBV7-9 to TRBJ2-6; TRBD2 agrees at 12 bases. V dropped 1 base and J dropped 0; count of bases not matched to a gene: 7. The CDR3 loop spans 20 amino acids. CDR1 is SEHNR, CDR2 FQNEAQ, per germline (reference sequence). The CDR3 sequence is CASSLVRTSGAYSGANVLTF. CDR3 nucleotides: TGTGCCAGCAGCTTAGTAAGGACTAGCGGGGCTTACTCTGGGGCCAACGTCCTGACTTTC. The full variable domain, rest sourced from reference TRBV7-9 and TRBJ2-6, is DTGVSQNPRHKITKRGQNVTFRCDPISEHNRLYWYRQTLGQGPEFLTYFQNEAQLEKSRLLSDRFSAERPKGSFSTLEIQRTEQGDSAMYLCASSLVRTSGAYSGANVLTFGAGSRLTVL.

The chain is built from TRBV9 and TRBJ1-4; 8 bases align to TRBD1. CDR3 length: 14 amino acids. CDR1 SGDLS and CDR2 YYNGEE come from the germline V gene. V dropped 4 bases and J dropped 4; count of bases not matched to a gene: 3. The CDR3 region is CASSTTGGNEKLFF. DNA for the CDR3: TGTGCCAGCAGCACAACAGGGGGTAATGAAAAACTGTTTTTT.

This clonotype was counted a few times. V and J are TRBV5-4 and TRBJ2-4; 9 bases line up with TRBD2. From germline, CDR1 is SGHNT and CDR2 YYREEE (reference sequence). V lost 3 bases and J lost 4; bases outside the gene matches: 8. The length of the CDR3 is 16 residues. The CDR3: CASSSWGLAGKNIQYF. CDR3 coding DNA: TGTGCCAGCAGCTCCTGGGGACTAGCAGGGAAAAACATTCAGTACTTC.

This chain links TRBV7-2 with TRBJ1-2; 8 bases are a match to TRBD1. V lost 5 bases to trimming and J lost 1 base; unmatched junction nucleotides: 9. CDR1 SGHTA and CDR2 FQGNSA come from the germline V gene. The CDR3 contains 16 residues. The chain's CDR3 is CASSTYRGANNYGYTF. CDR3 in DNA: TGTGCCAGCAGCACCTACAGGGGGGCAAATAACTATGGCTACACCTTC.

This clonotype was seen ten or more times. This chain uses TRBV7-9 with TRBJ2-2; weak D call: TRBD2 (5 bases). Per germline, CDR1 SEHNR and CDR2 FQNEAQ (reference sequence). The CDR3 extends over 12 amino acids. Trimming removed 4 bases from V and 7 bases from J, with 7 bases in between. This CDR3 reads CASSSLGGELFF. The CDR3 DNA is TGTGCCAGCAGCTCACTAGGCGGGGAGCTGTTTTTT.

This clonotype has just a few counts. The chain employs TRBV27 and TRBJ1-6; D not resolved. The germline CDR1 and CDR2 sequences are MNHEY and SMNVEV (reference sequence). The germline V and J ends were trimmed by 2 bases and 11 bases, with 7 bases remaining between them. This CDR3 contains 12 residues. CDR3 amino acids: CASSLSRAPLHF. The DNA of the CDR3 is TGTGCCAGCAGTTTAAGTCGGGCACCCCTCCACTTT.

This clonotype was detected ten times or more. The rearrangement uses TRBV6-2 or TRBV6-3 and TRBJ2-7, with D perhaps given as TRBD1 or TRBD2 (5 bases each). The CDR3 spans 15 residues. Germline V lookup: CDR1 MNHEY, CDR2 SVGEGT. Trimming took off 5 bases at V and 0 bases at J, with 14 bases between the two ends. As DNA, the CDR3 is TGTGCCAGCAGTGCCCTGGGGGAAGGCTCCTACGAGCAGTACTTC. Its protein product is CASSALGEGSYEQYF.

This clonotype was seen many times. This chain joins TRBV7-2 and TRBJ2-2, with D perhaps matching TRBD1 (6 bases). The CDR3 has 15 residues. V was shortened by 4 bases and J by 6 bases, with 15 bases between the two germline ends. Germline CDR1 reads SGHTA; CDR2 reads FQGNSA. The chain's CDR3 is CASSSKQGKAGELFF. As DNA, the CDR3 is TGTGCCAGCAGCTCGAAACAGGGAAAGGCCGGGGAGCTGTTTTTT.

A few counts support this clonotype. The chain recombines TRBV5-6 with TRBJ2-3, with a possible D match to TRBD1 (6 bases). The CDR3 has 13 residues. The V gene's germline CDR1 is SGHDT and CDR2 YYEEEE. V shed 2 bases and J shed 6 bases, with 10 bases lying between them. The CDR3 DNA is TGTGCCAGCAGCTTTCAACAGGGTGATACGCAGTATTTT. This gives the protein CASSFQQGDTQYF.

The CDR3 bases are TGTGCCAGCAGCGCGGGGGGGCCAACTGGGAATGAGCAGTTCTTC. This sequence encodes CASSAGGPTGNEQFF. The chain employs TRBV7-3 and TRBJ2-1; 9 nucleotides agree with TRBD2. The CDR3 loop spans 15 amino acids. Germline CDR1 reads SGHTA; CDR2 reads FQGTGA. The trim removed 5 bases at V and 7 bases at J, leaving 9 bases unmatched.

There are many counts of this clonotype. The chain uses TRBV7-9 and TRBJ2-1; no clear D. The CDR3 loop spans 10 amino acids. Germline V lookup: CDR1 SEHNR, CDR2 FQNEAQ (reference sequence). The CDR3 reads CALGYNEQFF. Here the CDR3 DNA reads TGTGCTCTCGGCTACAATGAGCAGTTCTTC.

This clonotype was counted a few times. V is TRBV5-1 and J is TRBJ1-5, with D tentatively TRBD1 (5 bases). The CDR3 loop spans 14 amino acids. Deletions cut 4 bases from V and 6 bases from J, with 14 bases between. Germline CDR1 reads SGHRS; CDR2 reads YFSETQ. The CDR3, as DNA: TGCGCCAGCAGCCTCGGGGGAGAGAGTCAGCCCCAGCATTTT. It yields the protein CASSLGGESQPQHF. Full variable domain (rest looked up from reference TRBV5-1 and TRBJ1-5): KAGVTQTPRYLIKTRGQQVTLSCSPISGHRSVSWYQQTPGQGLQFLFEYFSETQRNKGNFPGRFSGRQFSNSRSEMNVSTLELGDSALYLCASSLGGESQPQHFGDGTRLSIL.

In its sample, this clonotype was seen many times. The rearrangement joins TRBV6-2 or TRBV6-3 to TRBJ2-7; 9 nucleotides agree with TRBD1. V gave up 0 bases and J gave up 3 bases; unmatched junction bases: 0. Germline V gives CDR1 MNHEY, CDR2 SVGEGT. This CDR3 comprises 14 residues. The DNA of the CDR3 is TGTGCCAGCAGTTACTCGACAGGGGGCTACGAGCAGTACGTC. It codes for CASSYSTGGYEQYV.

Comments on this clonotype: A much larger clone lies a single base off, so this may be a read error. The chain recombines TRBV20-1 with TRBJ1-1; 7 bases agree with TRBD1. V was pared by 4 bases and J by 2 bases, with 10 bases of the junction left unmatched. Germline lookup yields CDR1 DFQATT and CDR2 SNEGSKA (reference sequence). This CDR3 spans 15 amino acids. The CDR3 bases are TGCAGTGCTATACAAGGGGGCAGTGTAAACACTGAAGCTTTCTTT. Its translation: CSAIQGGSVNTEAFF.

This clonotype was picked up many times. The chain couples TRBV5-1 to TRBJ2-1, with D possibly being TRBD1 or TRBD2 (5 bases each). This CDR3 has 15 residues. V was trimmed by 1 base and J by 1 base, leaving 9 bases between them. Germline-derived CDR1 and CDR2 are SGHRS and YFSETQ. The CDR3 DNA reads as TGCGCCAGCAGCTTGCCCAGGGAGTCCTACAATGAGCAGTTCTTC. It translates to CASSLPRESYNEQFF.

This clonotype was observed a handful of times. CDR3 in DNA: TGTGCCAGCAGCCAGGAGACGTGGGGGAATCAGCCCCAGCATTTT. This encodes CASSQETWGNQPQHF. The chain combines TRBV7-2 with TRBJ1-5; D may be TRBD1 (5 bases). From germline, CDR1 is SGHTA and CDR2 FQGNSA. V gave up 5 bases and J gave up 4 bases, with 15 bases separating them. This CDR3 has 15 amino acids.

This clonotype came up many times. The chain links TRBV7-6 to TRBJ2-1, with D possibly matching TRBD2 (6 bases). The CDR3 consists of 14 residues. Trimming took 6 bases from V and 7 from J, leaving 16 bases between them. The germline V gene has CDR1 SGHVS and CDR2 FNYEAQ. The CDR3 DNA reads TGTGCCAGCAGTCCCGGGGAGGAAAGGAATGAGCAGTTCTTC. Translation: CASSPGEERNEQFF.

Many counts were recorded for this clonotype. The chain joins TRBV6-5 to TRBJ2-7, with D possibly being TRBD1 (6 bases). Germline CDR1 and CDR2: MNHEY and SVGAGI. CDR3 size: 12 residues. Trimming removed 6 bases at V and 6 bases at J, with 12 bases between. CDR3 coding DNA: TGTGCCAGCAGACATACAGGGACCGAGCAGTACGTC. It codes for CASRHTGTEQYV.

This clonotype was found a few times. The chain couples TRBV10-3 to TRBJ2-3; the match to TRBD2 covers 8 bases. This CDR3 has 14 amino acids. Germline V lookup: CDR1 ENHRY, CDR2 SYGVKD. The V gene end was trimmed by 9 bases and the J gene end by 4 bases; junction bases not matched to a gene: 9. CDR3 amino acids: CAIHRGGESDTQYF. The CDR3 DNA reads as TGTGCCATACACCGGGGGGGCGAATCAGATACGCAGTATTTT.

The rearrangement links TRBV11-2 to TRBJ2-7, with TRBD2 as a possible D gene (5 bases). Germline values: CDR1 SGHAT, CDR2 FQNNGV. Trimming removed 0 bases from V and 5 bases from J, with 8 bases in between. The CDR3 length is 13 residues. The CDR3 coding sequence is TGTGCCAGCAGCTTAGACCGGGGAAACGAGCAGTACTTC. It encodes CASSLDRGNEQYF. The full variable domain, completed using reference TRBV11-2 and TRBJ2-7, is EAGVAQSPRYKIIEKRQSVAFWCNPISGHATLYWYQQILGQGPKLLIQFQNNGVVDDSQLPKDRFSAERLKGVDSTLKIQPAKLEDSAVYLCASSLDRGNEQYFGPGTRLTVT.

This clonotype was seen ten or more times. The CDR3 spells CASSSDRGRSPLHF. DNA for the CDR3: TGTGCCAGCAGTTCGGACAGGGGGAGGTCACCCCTCCACTTT. V is TRBV28 and J is TRBJ1-6, with 10 bases aligning to TRBD1. The V gene's germline CDR1 is MDHEN and CDR2 SYDVKM. V trimming: 4 bases; J trimming: 10 bases; junction bases outside the gene matches: 4. CDR3 size: 14 residues.

The CDR3: CASSKWTSGGADTQYF. The DNA of the CDR3 is TGTGCCAGCAGCAAATGGACTAGCGGGGGTGCAGATACGCAGTATTTT. The V and J genes are TRBV6-2 or TRBV6-3 and TRBJ2-3, with 13 nucleotides matching TRBD2. Germline values: CDR1 MNHEY, CDR2 SVGEGT. Unmatched junction bases numbered 7, after V lost 6 bases and J lost 4 bases. This CDR3 comprises 16 residues.

The chain uses TRBV20-1 and TRBJ1-5; 8 nucleotides agree with TRBD1. Germline loops: CDR1 DFQATT, CDR2 SNEGSKA (reference sequence). This CDR3 is built from 16 residues. V shed 0 bases, J shed 3 bases, and the junction held 7 bases outside the gene matches. Here the CDR3 reads CSARDWEGQANQPQHF. DNA for the CDR3: TGCAGTGCTAGAGATTGGGAGGGACAGGCCAATCAGCCCCAGCATTTT.

The gene calls are TRBV6-2 or TRBV6-3 and TRBJ2-3, with 11 nucleotides matching TRBD2. The CDR3 consists of 14 residues. Germline V gene sequence: CDR1 MNHEY, CDR2 SVGEGT. V lost 5 bases to trimming and J lost 4 bases; unmatched junction nucleotides: 2. This CDR3 is CASSHSGGADTQYF. Written as DNA, the CDR3 is TGTGCCAGCAGTCATAGCGGGGGGGCAGATACGCAGTATTTT.